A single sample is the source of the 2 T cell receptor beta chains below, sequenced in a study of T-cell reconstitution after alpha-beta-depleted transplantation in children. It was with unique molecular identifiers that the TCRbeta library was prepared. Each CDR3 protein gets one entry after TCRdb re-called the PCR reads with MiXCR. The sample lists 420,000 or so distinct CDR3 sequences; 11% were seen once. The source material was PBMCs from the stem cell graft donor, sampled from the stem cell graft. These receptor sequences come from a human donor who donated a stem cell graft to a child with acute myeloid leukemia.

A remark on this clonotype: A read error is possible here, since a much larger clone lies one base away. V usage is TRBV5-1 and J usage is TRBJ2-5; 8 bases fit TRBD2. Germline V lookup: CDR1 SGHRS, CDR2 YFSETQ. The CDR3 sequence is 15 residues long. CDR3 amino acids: CASSRSGTSQETHYF. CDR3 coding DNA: TGCGCCAGCAGCCGATCCGGGACTAGTCAAGAGACCCATTACTTC. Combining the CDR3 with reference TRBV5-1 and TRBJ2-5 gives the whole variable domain KAGVTQTPRYLIKTRGQQVTLSCSPISGHRSVSWYQQTPGQGLQFLFEYFSETQRNKGNFPGRFSGRQFSNSRSEMNVSTLELGDSALYLCASSRSGTSQETHYFGPGTRLLVL.

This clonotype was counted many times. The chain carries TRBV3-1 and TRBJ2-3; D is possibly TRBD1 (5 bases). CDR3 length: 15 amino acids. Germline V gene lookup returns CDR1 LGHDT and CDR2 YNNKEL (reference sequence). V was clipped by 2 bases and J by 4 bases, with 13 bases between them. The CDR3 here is CASSQPLGVSDTQYF. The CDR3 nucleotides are TGTGCCAGCAGCCAACCGCTAGGGGTTTCAGATACGCAGTATTTT.